These T cell receptor beta chains were read from a single sample in a study of blood T cell repertoires in COVID-19. The protocol was immunoSEQ multiplex PCR, while the TCRdb copy is restricted to in-frame clones and leaves out a portion. Counted here are tens of thousands of clones, 75% to 85% occurring once; the ten biggest clones make up around 20%. Sequencing was carried out using peripheral blood. Every receptor here comes from a woman aged 65 to 85 with acute or convalescent COVID-19. Each CDR3 is given with its conserved first and last residue. D genes are given only for firm matches. Only some rows state a clone size, as once, few, many or a class for expanded clones.

>TRBD1|TRBJ2-7|TRBV5-8|-
TGTGCCAGCAGCTTCGCGGGACAGGGGGCCAACGAGCAGTACTTC
CASSFAGQGANEQYF
>-|TRBJ2-7|TRBV7-9|-
TGTGCCAGCAGTAGGAGGTGGAACTACGAGCAGTACTTC
CASSRRWNYEQYF
>-|TRBJ1-3|TRBV3-1/TRBV3-2|-
TGTGCCAGCGGAATCAGGGAGGGCGGAAACACCATATATTTT
CASGIREGGNTIYF
>TRBD2|TRBJ2-1|TRBV2|few
TGTGCCAGCAGTGCAGGCGGGAGGGTTGACAATGAGCAGTTCTTC
CASSAGGRVDNEQFF
>TRBD2|TRBJ2-7|TRBV10-2|-
TGCGCCACCTCTGCTAAGAGGGACGGGAGGTACGAGCAGTACTTC
CATSAKRDGRYEQYF
>TRBD1|TRBJ1-2|TRBV6-6|once
TGTGCCAGCAGTGGTTCCGGGACAGGGGGTCTCGGCTACACCTTC
CASSGSGTGGLGYTF
>-|TRBJ2-3|TRBV6-2/TRBV6-3|-
TGTGCCAGCAGTCCGGGCACAGATACGCAGTATTTT
CASSPGTDTQYF
>TRBD1|TRBJ1-1|TRBV24-1|-
TGTGCCACCACAGGGGGGCTGAACACTGAAGCTTTCTTT
CATTGGLNTEAFF
>-|TRBJ2-5|TRBV28|-
TGTGCCAGCAGTTTCCGTGGACTACCGACGGAGACCCAGTACTTC
CASSFRGLPTETQYF
>TRBD1|TRBJ1-2|TRBV6-5|-
TGTGCCAGCAGCGAGACAGGGGCAAACTATGGCTACACCTTC
CASSETGANYGYTF
>TRBD1|TRBJ1-4|TRBV6-2/TRBV6-3|-
TGTGCCAGCAGTAAGGGACAGATCACGGGAAAACTGTTTTTT
CASSKGQITGKLFF
>TRBD1|TRBJ2-3|TRBV24-1|-
TGTGCCACCAGTGATCCTCGACCTCGACAGGGAACTAGCACAGATACGCAGTATTTT
CATSDPRPRQGTSTDTQYF